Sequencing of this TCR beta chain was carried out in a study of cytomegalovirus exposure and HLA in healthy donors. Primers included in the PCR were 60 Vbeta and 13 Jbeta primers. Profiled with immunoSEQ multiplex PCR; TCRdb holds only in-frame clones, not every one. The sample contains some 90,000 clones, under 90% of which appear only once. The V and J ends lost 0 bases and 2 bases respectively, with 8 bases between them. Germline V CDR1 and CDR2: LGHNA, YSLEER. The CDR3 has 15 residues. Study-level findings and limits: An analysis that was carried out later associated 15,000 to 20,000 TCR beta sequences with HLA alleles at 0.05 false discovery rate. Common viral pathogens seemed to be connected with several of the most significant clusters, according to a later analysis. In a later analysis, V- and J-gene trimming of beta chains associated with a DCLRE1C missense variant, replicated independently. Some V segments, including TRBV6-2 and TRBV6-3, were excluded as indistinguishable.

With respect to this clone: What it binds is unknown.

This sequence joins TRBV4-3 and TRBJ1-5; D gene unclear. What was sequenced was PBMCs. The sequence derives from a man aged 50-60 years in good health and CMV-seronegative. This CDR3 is CASSQDSGGNQPQHF. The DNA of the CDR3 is TGCGCCAGCAGCCAAGATTCCGGGGGCAATCAGCCCCAGCATTTT.